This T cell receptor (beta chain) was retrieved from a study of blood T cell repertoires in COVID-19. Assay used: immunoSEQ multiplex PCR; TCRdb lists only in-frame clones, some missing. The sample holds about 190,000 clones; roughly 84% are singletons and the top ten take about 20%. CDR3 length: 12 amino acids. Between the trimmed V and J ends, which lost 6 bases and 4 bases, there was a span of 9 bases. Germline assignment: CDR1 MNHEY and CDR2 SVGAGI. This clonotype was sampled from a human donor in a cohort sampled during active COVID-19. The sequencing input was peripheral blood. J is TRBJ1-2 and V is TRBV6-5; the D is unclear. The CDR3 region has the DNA TGTGCCAGCAGAGAGAATAGCTATGGCTACACCTTC. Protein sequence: CASRENSYGYTF.